The 20 T cell receptor beta chains presented below share a single source sample, sequenced in a study of response to subunit inactivated influenza vaccine. TCRdb itself ran the RT-PCR reads through MiXCR, one entry per CDR3 protein. Of around 750,000 distinct CDR3 sequences in the sample, around 20% are singletons; the top ten hold roughly 10%. The sequences come from PBMCs from blood, collected approximately 5 days after vaccination. Receptor source: a man aged 50-60 years who received an inactivated influenza vaccine.

This clonotype was detected many times. The gene calls are TRBV7-2 and TRBJ2-7; no firm D call. Trimming took 5 bases from V and 7 from J, leaving 12 bases between them. CDR3 length: 12 amino acids. The V gene's germline CDR1 is SGHTA and CDR2 FQGNSA. The CDR3 DNA reads TGTGCCAGCAGCCCCCAGGCTAGGGAGCAGTACTTC. It specifies CASSPQAREQYF.

This clonotype was observed a few times. CDR3 bases: TGCGCCAGCAGCACGGGACAGGGGGCAGGTGATACTGAAGCTTTCTTT. Its protein product is CASSTGQGAGDTEAFF. The chain links TRBV5-1 to TRBJ1-1; 12 bases align to TRBD1. The CDR3 has 16 residues. Germline lookup yields CDR1 SGHRS and CDR2 YFSETQ. With 4 bases clipped from V and 5 bases from J, the junction kept 9 bases outside the gene matches.

The chain couples TRBV4-3 to TRBJ1-3; perhaps TRBD1 as D (6 bases). Germline values: CDR1 LGHNA, CDR2 YSLEER. The CDR3 consists of 16 residues. V shed 1 base and J shed 1 base, with 11 bases lying between them. The chain's CDR3 is CASSQVYRASGNTIYF. CDR3 in DNA: TGCGCCAGCAGCCAAGTGTACAGGGCGTCTGGAAACACCATATATTTT.

V is TRBV7-8 and J is TRBJ2-7, with 9 positions matching TRBD1. The CDR3 runs 16 residues. V lost 5 bases to trimming and J lost 0 bases; unmatched junction nucleotides: 8. Per germline, CDR1 SGHVS and CDR2 FQNEAQ. This chain's CDR3 is CASSGYRTGVSYEQYF. The CDR3 nucleotides are TGTGCCAGCAGCGGATACCGGACAGGGGTCTCCTACGAGCAGTACTTC.

The V gene is TRBV20-1, the J gene TRBJ2-7; 9 bases match TRBD2. This CDR3 has 14 residues. The V and J ends lost 3 bases and 1 base, in that order; junction bases with no gene match: 4. Germline loops: CDR1 DFQATT, CDR2 SNEGSKA (reference sequence). CDR3 nucleotides: TGCAGTGCTAGTGTAAGCGGGGGGTCCTACGAGCAGTACTTC. Protein sequence: CSASVSGGSYEQYF.

The rearrangement joins TRBV5-5 to TRBJ1-5; D is unresolved. Germline values: CDR1 SGHKS, CDR2 YYEKEE (reference sequence). The germline V and J ends were trimmed by 1 base and 3 bases, with 8 bases remaining between them. The CDR3 is 14 amino acids. DNA for the CDR3: TGTGCCAGCAGCTTGTCGAGCCTCAATCAGCCCCAGCATTTT. Protein product: CASSLSSLNQPQHF.

V usage is TRBV28 and J usage is TRBJ1-3; D might be TRBD1 (5 bases). The V and J ends lost 4 bases and 1 base respectively, with 11 bases between them. Germline CDR1 is MDHEN and CDR2 is SYDVKM. This CDR3 has 15 residues. The CDR3 DNA follows: TGTGCCAGCAGTTCCCAAAGACAGTCTGGAAACACCATATATTTT. This codes for CASSSQRQSGNTIYF. The full variable domain, completed using reference TRBV28 and TRBJ1-3, is DVKVTQSSRYLVKRTGEKVFLECVQDMDHENMFWYRQDPGLGLRLIYFSYDVKMKEKGDIPEGYSVSREKKERFSLILESASTNQTSMYLCASSSQRQSGNTIYFGEGSWLTVV.

The chain combines TRBV3-1 with TRBJ2-3; TRBD2 matches at 10 bases. The V gene's germline CDR1 is LGHDT and CDR2 YNNKEL (reference sequence). After removal of 4 bases from V and 5 bases from J, the junction contained 12 bases not matched to a gene. CDR3 length equals 17 residues. The CDR3 here is CASSPFPERGGQDTQYF. The CDR3 DNA is TGTGCCAGCAGCCCTTTTCCTGAGCGGGGGGGCCAAGATACGCAGTATTTT.

The chain combines TRBV20-1 with TRBJ2-7; D is possibly TRBD1 (5 bases). Germline V gene lookup returns CDR1 DFQATT and CDR2 SNEGSKA (reference sequence). V lost 5 bases to trimming and J lost 4 bases, with 18 bases between them. The CDR3 sequence is 14 residues long. The CDR3 coding sequence is TGCAGTGCTTCAAAGGGGCCATTTCAGTACGAGCAGTACTTC. Protein: CSASKGPFQYEQYF.

This clonotype was counted at least ten times. The rearrangement uses TRBV3-1 and TRBJ1-4; D remains unclear. Germline values: CDR1 LGHDT, CDR2 YNNKEL (reference sequence). The CDR3 sequence is 11 residues long. Trimming removed 3 bases from V and 7 bases from J, with 3 bases in between. CDR3: CASSQGEKLFF. CDR3 in DNA: TGTGCCAGCAGCCAGGGTGAAAAACTGTTTTTT.

V usage is TRBV20-1 and J usage is TRBJ2-1, with TRBD2 as a possible D gene (6 bases). The ends were cut back, 0 bases at V and 3 bases at J, with 6 bases in the middle. Germline V lookup: CDR1 DFQATT, CDR2 SNEGSKA (reference sequence). This CDR3 spans 13 amino acids. DNA of the CDR3: TGCAGTGCTAGAGAGGGACTCTACAATGAGCAGTTCTTC. It is translated as CSAREGLYNEQFF.

This clonotype turned up a few times. The chain's CDR3 is CASSIWDRSNPYEQYF. The CDR3 nucleotides are TGTGCCAGCAGTATCTGGGACAGATCTAATCCCTACGAGCAGTACTTC. The chain links TRBV28 to TRBJ2-7, with 7 nucleotides matching TRBD1. After removal of 5 bases from V and 2 bases from J, the junction contained 12 bases not matched to a gene. Germline loops: CDR1 MDHEN, CDR2 SYDVKM. This CDR3 has 16 amino acids.

This clonotype has only a few counts. V is TRBV29-1 and J is TRBJ2-1; 9 bases are a match to TRBD2. After removal of 1 base from V and 4 bases from J, the junction contained 8 bases not matched to a gene. The germline gives CDR1 SQVTM, CDR2 ANQGSEA. The CDR3 consists of 16 residues. The CDR3 is CSVEGLAGSRYNEQFF. DNA of the CDR3: TGCAGCGTTGAAGGCCTAGCGGGATCGCGTTACAATGAGCAGTTCTTC.

This clonotype was observed a handful of times. The chain recombines TRBV12-3 or TRBV12-4 with TRBJ1-2; D is undetermined. V lost 5 bases, J lost 4 bases, and 11 bases lay in between. This CDR3 is 13 amino acids long. CDR3: CASSPVRGYGYTF. CDR3 coding DNA: TGTGCCAGCAGTCCCGTAAGAGGCTATGGCTACACCTTC.

This clonotype was detected only a few times. This CDR3 is CASSPGTRVGEQYF. The DNA of the CDR3 is TGTGCCAGTTCGCCCGGGACTAGGGTCGGCGAGCAGTACTTC. The chain employs TRBV11-2 and TRBJ2-7; 8 bases align to TRBD2. V shed 9 bases, J shed 6 bases, and the junction held 13 bases outside the gene matches. From germline, CDR1 is SGHAT and CDR2 FQNNGV. The CDR3 runs 14 residues.

Note on this clonotype: Compared with germline, one end of the junction differs, possibly owing to a read error. The V and J genes are TRBV3-1 and TRBJ2-7, with a weak D call TRBD2 (5 bases). Germline CDR1 reads LGHDT; CDR2 reads YNNKEL (reference sequence). The CDR3 is 15 residues long. CDR3 residues: CATSQEGPGSYEQYF. The CDR3 nucleotides read TGTGCCACCAGCCAAGAGGGTCCTGGGTCCTACGAGCAGTACTTC.

This clonotype was counted ten times or more. The chain couples TRBV7-2 to TRBJ2-5, with 7 bases lining up with TRBD2. The length of the CDR3 is 15 residues. With 2 bases clipped from V and 1 base from J, the junction kept 4 bases outside the gene matches. Germline CDR1 is SGHTA and CDR2 is FQGNSA. The CDR3, as DNA: TGTGCCAGCAGCTTACCGGGAGGTCCCCAAGAGACCCAGTACTTC. Protein sequence: CASSLPGGPQETQYF.

This clonotype was picked up many times. The chain has TRBV5-8 and TRBJ1-1, with D maybe TRBD1 (6 bases). Germline CDR1 and CDR2: SGHTS and YDEGEE. The V gene lost 4 bases and the J gene lost 0 bases, with 16 bases spanning the gap. The CDR3 consists of 16 residues. This CDR3 is CASSGTSHALNTEAFF. CDR3 coding DNA: TGTGCCAGCAGCGGGACATCCCACGCTTTGAACACTGAAGCTTTCTTT.

This clonotype turned up a few times. The rearrangement uses TRBV10-3 and TRBJ2-5; 8 bases map to TRBD2. V gave up 3 bases and J gave up 5 bases; unmatched junction bases: 8. In germline, CDR1 is ENHRY, CDR2 SYGVKD. The CDR3 covers 15 residues. CDR3 amino acids: CAISDFAGGVETQYF. As DNA, the CDR3 is TGTGCCATCAGTGACTTCGCGGGAGGTGTTGAGACCCAGTACTTC.

V gene TRBV20-1 combines with J gene TRBJ2-7, with 7 bases aligning to TRBD1. Trimming cost V 0 bases and J 5 bases; bases outside gene matches: 19. The CDR3 has 18 amino acids. Germline loops: CDR1 DFQATT, CDR2 SNEGSKA (reference sequence). CDR3 sequence (DNA): TGCAGTGCTAGAGATCGTCGCAGGGGACAGAAAGGTGGGGACGAGCAGTACTTC. Translated, it gives CSARDRRRGQKGGDEQYF.